These 18 T cell receptor beta chains were all obtained from the same sample, sequenced in a study of OX40 agonist ivuxolimab in advanced cancers. The assay was immunoSEQ multiplex PCR, and TCRdb's table has in-frame clones only and misses some. The data contain approximately 30,000 clones, around 90% of them singletons. Sequencing was performed on CD4+ or CD8+ T cells sorted from blood, taken in a trial of the OX40 agonist ivuxolimab. These receptors all stem from an adult with an advanced solid tumor such as melanoma, head and neck, liver or kidney cancer.

The gene calls are TRBV12-5 and TRBJ1-2; D is unclear. The V and J ends lost 2 bases and 4 bases respectively, with 8 bases between them. Germline loops: CDR1 LGHNT, CDR2 FRNRAP. The CDR3 is 13 residues long. For the CDR3, the DNA is TGTGCTAGTGGTTTGCTCTGGGGCTATGGCTACACCTTC. It specifies CASGLLWGYGYTF.

This chain connects TRBV30 to TRBJ2-7, with 10 bases lining up with TRBD2. This CDR3 comprises 12 residues. From germline, CDR1 is GTSNPN and CDR2 SVGIG (reference sequence). J lost 8 bases, V lost 7 bases, and 8 bases had no gene match. CDR3 nucleotide sequence: TGTGCCTTAAAGCGGGAGGGCCCCAAGCAGTACTTC. This translates into CALKREGPKQYF.

This rearrangement joins TRBV18 to TRBJ2-2, with D possibly being TRBD1 (5 bases). V dropped 1 base and J dropped 4 bases, with 16 bases sitting between them. Germline V gene data show CDR1 as KGHSH and CDR2 as LQKENI. The CDR3 is 17 amino acids. DNA of the CDR3: TGTGCCAGCTCACCACGAAAAGGCCAGGGTGGCACCGGGGAGCTGTTTTTT. Protein sequence: CASSPRKGQGGTGELFF.

The chain carries TRBV19 and TRBJ2-2; 7 bases are shared with TRBD2. Germline CDR1 and CDR2: LNHDA and SQIVND (reference sequence). The J segment lost 4 bases and the V segment lost 3 bases, leaving 5 bases of the junction unmatched. This CDR3 contains 15 residues. The CDR3 DNA reads as TGTGCCAGTAGTATTGTGGGAGGGCCCACCGGGGAGCTGTTTTTT. Translation gives CASSIVGGPTGELFF.

The chain recombines TRBV10-3 with TRBJ2-5; D remains unclear. CDR1 is ENHRY and CDR2 is SYGVKD in the germline V gene. V lost 4 bases and J lost 5, with 8 bases in between. The CDR3 runs 12 residues. CDR3 nucleotides: TGTGCCATCAGTGCCAGGTTGGAGACCCAGTACTTC. It translates to CAISARLETQYF.

This clone was detected a few times. The chain combines TRBV27 with TRBJ2-7, with D unresolved. Looked up from germline, CDR1 is MNHEY and CDR2 is SMNVEV (reference sequence). The V gene lost 4 bases and the J gene lost 8 bases, with 15 bases spanning the gap. The CDR3 has 13 amino acids. DNA for the CDR3: TGTGCCAGCAGTTCCGGCCACCCCGCCAAGCAGTACTTC. Its translation: CASSSGHPAKQYF.

This clone was detected once. The rearrangement uses TRBV21-1 and TRBJ2-2. TRBV21-1 constitutes a pseudogene. The CDR3 is 14 amino acids. CDR3 bases: TGTGCCAGCAGCAAAGACGAGAACACCGGGGAGCTGTTTTTT. Its translation is CASSKDENTGELFF.

This chain uses TRBV29-1 with TRBJ1-3; D is unresolved. The CDR3 is 12 amino acids. Per the germline V gene, CDR1 is SQVTM and CDR2 is ANQGSEA. Trimming left V 7 bases short and J 1 base short, with 8 bases between. The CDR3 spells CSAGNSGNTIYF. As DNA, the CDR3 is TGCAGCGCCGGTAATTCTGGAAACACCATATATTTT.

This rearrangement joins TRBV18 to TRBJ1-4; no reliable D call. V lost 3 bases and J lost 8, with 10 bases in between. The V gene's germline CDR1 is KGHSH and CDR2 LQKENI. CDR3 length equals 13 residues. CDR3 in amino acids: CASSPEKGEKLFF. The CDR3 coding sequence is TGTGCCAGCTCACCGGAGAAAGGGGAAAAACTGTTTTTT.

This clone was picked up one time. This chain uses TRBV7-2 with TRBJ1-5, with TRBD1 identical over 7 bases. Trimming cost V 1 base and J 4 bases; bases outside gene matches: 4. This CDR3 is built from 15 residues. Germline V lookup: CDR1 SGHTA, CDR2 FQGNSA. CDR3: CASSLDRGLNQPQHF. As DNA, the CDR3 is TGTGCCAGCAGCTTAGACAGGGGTCTGAATCAGCCCCAGCATTTT.

The chain employs TRBV5-4 and TRBJ2-6, with 8 bases aligning to TRBD1. Germline V lookup: CDR1 SGHNT, CDR2 YYREEE (reference sequence). V lost 4 bases to trimming and J lost 0 bases; unmatched junction nucleotides: 6. CDR3 size: 17 residues. The CDR3 reads CASSKDRALSGANVLTF. The CDR3 coding sequence is TGTGCCAGCAGCAAGGACAGGGCTCTCTCTGGGGCCAACGTCCTGACTTTC.

The genes are TRBV7-9 and TRBJ2-3; weak D call: TRBD2 (5 bases). The ends were cut back, 4 bases at V and 0 bases at J, with 8 bases in the middle. CDR1 SEHNR and CDR2 FQNEAQ come from the germline V gene (reference sequence). The CDR3 consists of 14 residues. CDR3 nucleotide sequence: TGTGCCAGCAGCTCGAGGACTAGCACAGATACGCAGTATTTT. Protein product: CASSSRTSTDTQYF. Together with reference TRBV7-9 and TRBJ2-3, the CDR3 gives the full variable domain: DTGVSQNPRHKITKRGQNVTFRCDPISEHNRLYWYRQTLGQGPEFLTYFQNEAQLEKSRLLSDRFSAERPKGSFSTLEIQRTEQGDSAMYLCASSSRTSTDTQYFGPGTRLTVL.

This clone was seen more than once but under ten times. J is TRBJ2-5 and V is TRBV28, with TRBD1 matching 7 bases. Germline values: CDR1 MDHEN, CDR2 SYDVKM. Trimming at V came to 6 bases and at J to 2 bases, leaving 6 bases not matched to a gene. This CDR3 has 14 residues. This CDR3 is CASSRGQEQETQYF. In DNA, the CDR3 is TGTGCCAGCAGCCGTGGACAGGAACAAGAGACCCAGTACTTC.

The rearrangement links TRBV28 to TRBJ1-5, with D possibly TRBD1 on 5 matching bases. CDR1 and CDR2 (germline): MDHEN, SYDVKM. V gave up 5 bases and J gave up 1 base, with 15 bases separating them. CDR3 length: 16 amino acids. The CDR3 nucleotides read TGTGCCAGCAGTCTTAGACAGAGCCTGAGCAATCAGCCCCAGCATTTT. Residues: CASSLRQSLSNQPQHF.

The genes are TRBV6-1 and TRBJ1-1, with 7 positions matching TRBD1. The length of the CDR3 is 12 residues. Germline lookup yields CDR1 MNHNS and CDR2 SASEGT. Germline trimming cut 5 bases from V and 4 bases from J; bases unmatched to any gene: 1. In DNA, the CDR3 is TGTGCCAGCAGTAGGACAGGCACTGAAGCTTTCTTT. This sequence encodes CASSRTGTEAFF.

The V gene is TRBV19, the J gene TRBJ2-3; the match to TRBD2 covers 9 bases. This CDR3 region has 15 residues. Germline assignment: CDR1 LNHDA and CDR2 SQIVND (reference sequence). Trimming removed 4 bases from V and 1 base from J; junction bases left unmatched: 3. The CDR3 DNA sequence: TGTGCCAGTAGTACCCCTAGCGGGGGCACAGATACGCAGTATTTT. This codes for CASSTPSGGTDTQYF.

This chain uses TRBV5-4 with TRBJ2-1; 11 positions agree with TRBD2. Germline V CDR1 and CDR2: SGHNT, YYREEE (reference sequence). The CDR3 is 16 residues long. Unmatched junction bases numbered 3, after V lost 0 bases and J lost 4 bases. CDR3 sequence reads: CASSLGTSGRYNEQFF. The CDR3 nucleotides read TGTGCCAGCAGCTTGGGGACTAGCGGGCGGTACAATGAGCAGTTCTTC.

This chain joins TRBV5-8 and TRBJ2-2; D is tentatively TRBD1 or TRBD2 (5 bases each). The CDR3 runs 14 residues. Trimming took 7 bases from V and 0 from J, leaving 10 bases between them. The germline CDR1 and CDR2 sequences are SGHTS and YDEGEE. DNA for the CDR3: TGTGCCAGCCGGGGCAGTGCGAACACCGGGGAGCTGTTTTTT. It encodes CASRGSANTGELFF.